Below, one T cell receptor beta chain is given with its context. This sample stems from a study of blood T cell repertoires in COVID-19. The wider study: Samples representing acute and convalescent COVID-19 were sourced from the United States, Italy and Spain. PBMCs, B-cell-depleted T cells, or T cells provided the cDNA or gDNA that made up the material.

The CDR3 sequence is 15 residues long. Germline CDR1 reads SNHLY; CDR2 reads FYNNEI. V was pared by 3 bases and J by 0 bases, with 11 bases between. Methods used by the authors: Amplifying reference gene primers gave estimates of nucleated cell counts. Profiling relied on immunoSEQ multiplex PCR, and the TCRdb table lists in-frame clones only, not all of them. V, J and clone size are those of that table, while D and trimming were read from the DNA. Among over 60,000 clones listed, 85% to 90% were seen once. The sequence derives from a man aged 80 or over with acute or convalescent COVID-19. The V and J genes are TRBV2 and TRBJ1-1; D is uncertain. Material: peripheral blood. CDR3 in DNA: TGTGCCAGCAGTGAGCTTCCGGGAATGAACACTGAAGCTTTCTTT. It codes for CASSELPGMNTEAFF. Together with reference TRBV2 and TRBJ1-1, the CDR3 gives the full variable domain: EPEVTQTPSHQVTQMGQEVILRCVPISNHLYFYWYRQILGQKVEFLVSFYNNEISEKSEIFDDQFSVERPDGSNFTLKIRSTKLEDSAMYFCASSELPGMNTEAFFGQGTRLTVV.